This is a list of T cell receptor beta chains from one sample in a study of T cells in pancreatic ductal adenocarcinoma. Assay: immunoSEQ multiplex PCR; the TCRdb copy retains only in-frame clones and omits some. The sample carries around 94,000 clones, roughly 95% recorded once. Sequencing was performed on PBMCs. These receptor sequences come from a human donor with pancreatic ductal adenocarcinoma. Each CDR3 is given without its conserved first and last residue.

AWRGASLRNYGYT,TRBJ1-2,TRBV30
ASSSQTSNPF,TRBJ2-1,TRBV5-4
ASSVAPQGANHDTQY,TRBJ2-3,TRBV9
ASSLDGPNEQF,TRBJ2-1,TRBV11-3
ASSLSGVNDQPQH,TRBJ1-5,TRBV19
ASSPGPGGYEQY,TRBJ2-7,TRBV6-6
ASSREPDQPQH,TRBJ1-5,TRBV27
ASSARLAAGDTQY,TRBJ2-3,TRBV9
ASSPGQAGYEQY,TRBJ2-7,TRBV5-1
ASSEGRYNQPQH,TRBJ1-5,TRBV6-1
ASSVSRDYSEQF,TRBJ2-1,TRBV7-3
ASSVQGLAWY,TRBJ2-7,TRBV28
ASRRRLAGVSGEQF,TRBJ2-1,TRBV7-9
ASSITSGHYNEQF,TRBJ2-1,TRBV19
ASSTGQGEANVLT,TRBJ2-6,TRBV5-1
ASSSRREGNQPQH,TRBJ1-5,TRBV27
ASSARFRDTQY,TRBJ2-3,TRBV2
ASSLQGLATDTQY,TRBJ2-3,TRBV5-1
ASSLGAGGRASF,TRBJ2-1,TRBV5-1
ASSSDSPPVSYT,TRBJ1-2,TRBV7-9
ASSTGPAYEQY,TRBJ2-7,TRBV11-1
ASSDGNIQY,TRBJ2-4,TRBV6-1
ASGHREDTQY,TRBJ2-3,TRBV27
ASSQTGGRTDTQY,TRBJ2-3,TRBV7-3
SAPKSDGYT,TRBJ1-2,TRBV20-1
ASSGSVSGSSPGELF,TRBJ2-2,TRBV7-9
ASSGKRRVSYNEQF,TRBJ2-1,TRBV7-9
ASFGTGVYEQY,TRBJ2-7,TRBV4-1
ASRPRALAYNEQF,TRBJ2-1,TRBV7-2
ASRSEPIAPLREFTQY,TRBJ2-3,TRBV7-9
RFSLLYNEQF,TRBJ2-1,TRBV29-1
AWTGTGPYGYT,TRBJ1-2,TRBV30
ASSDRVYEQY,TRBJ2-7,TRBV10-2
ASSLGASNTEAF,TRBJ1-1,TRBV5-4
ASSLQGGANVLT,TRBJ2-6,TRBV27
ASGRETSPYNEQF,TRBJ2-1,TRBV5-1
ASSQDGQDKQF,TRBJ2-1,TRBV4-2
ASSLEQSYEQY,TRBJ2-7,TRBV7-9
ASRVRENLNQPQH,TRBJ1-5,TRBV19
ASSQVLAGDGGTYEQY,TRBJ2-7,TRBV4-2
ASSQEGRGAGNQPQH,TRBJ1-5,TRBV4-1
ASSSAPGLGGGEQF,TRBJ2-1,TRBV7-2
SVAGQGADTQY,TRBJ2-3,TRBV29-1
ASSVAPDRLPSQETQY,TRBJ2-5,TRBV9
ASSPMSGSELF,TRBJ2-2,TRBV18
AISGSGQGARPQH,TRBJ1-5,TRBV10-3
ASSHQFPYEQY,TRBJ2-7,TRBV19
ASSLGRGFETQY,TRBJ2-5,TRBV7-3